Following are 21 T cell receptor beta chains from one sample sequenced in a study of OX40 agonist ivuxolimab in advanced cancers. Profiling relied on immunoSEQ multiplex PCR, and the TCRdb table lists in-frame clones only, not all of them. The sample yields about 67,000 clones, 80% seen once. The sample here was CD4+ or CD8+ T cells sorted from blood, taken in a trial of the OX40 agonist ivuxolimab. The receptors stem from an adult with an advanced solid tumor such as melanoma, head and neck, liver or kidney cancer.

The rearrangement joins TRBV23-1 to TRBJ1-4; D unclear. TRBV23-1 is reported as an ORF; its role is uncertain. This CDR3 region has 12 residues. V dropped 4 bases and J dropped 8 bases, with 8 bases sitting between them. The CDR3 sequence is CASSLGEEKLFF. CDR3 DNA sequence: TGCGCCAGCAGTCTCGGCGAAGAAAAACTGTTTTTT.

The chain has TRBV7-3 and TRBJ1-1, with D possibly being TRBD1 (5 bases). Germline CDR1 is SGHTA and CDR2 is FQGTGA. The CDR3 has 14 residues. V was pared by 11 bases and J by 12 bases, with 28 bases between. DNA for the CDR3: TGTGCCGTCCTCCCGGGGGGAACTCCCTACGGGACTTTCTTT. It is translated as CAVLPGGTPYGTFF.

CDR3 in amino acids: CASSPDREKLFF. The DNA of the CDR3 is TGTGCCAGCTCACCAGACCGTGAAAAACTGTTTTTT. The chain uses TRBV18 and TRBJ1-4; D gene unclear. In germline, CDR1 is KGHSH, CDR2 LQKENI. This CDR3 region has 12 residues. V dropped 2 bases and J dropped 7 bases, with 5 bases sitting between them.

This chain joins TRBV21-1 and TRBJ1-2; the D segment call TRBD1 is taken from the table without a DNA check. TRBV21-1 is deemed a pseudogene. This CDR3 region has 13 residues. CDR3 nucleotide sequence: TGTGCCAGCAGCCAGCCAGGGTGGGTTGGCTACACCTTC. Amino acid sequence: CASSQPGWVGYTF.

The chain links TRBV5-1 to TRBJ2-5; D not certain. The V end was cut by 0 bases, the J end by 5 bases, with 11 bases between. Germline CDR1 and CDR2: SGHRS and YFSETQ. The CDR3 length is 14 residues. Here the CDR3 reads CASSLEGFGETQYF. DNA of the CDR3: TGCGCCAGCAGCTTGGAGGGATTTGGTGAGACCCAGTACTTC.

Written as DNA, the CDR3 is TGTGCCAGCAGGGAGAGGGGATTCGAAGAGACCCAGTACTTC. Encoded protein: CASRERGFEETQYF. The chain is built from TRBV6-1 and TRBJ2-5, with D perhaps assigned TRBD1 or TRBD2 (5 bases each). Germline loops: CDR1 MNHNS, CDR2 SASEGT. With 6 bases removed from V and 3 bases from J, the gap between germline ends came to 14 bases. This CDR3 has 14 residues.

The chain combines TRBV19 with TRBJ1-1; TRBD1 agrees at 7 bases. CDR1 is LNHDA and CDR2 is SQIVND in the germline V gene (reference sequence). The CDR3 extends over 14 amino acids. Trimming took 6 bases from V and 1 from J; bases not matched to a gene: 5. CDR3 protein: CASRNDRENTEAFF. The CDR3, as DNA: TGTGCCAGTAGGAATGACAGGGAGAACACTGAAGCTTTCTTT.

The chain employs TRBV18 and TRBJ1-5, with 8 bases lining up with TRBD1. The J segment lost 0 bases and the V segment lost 3 bases, leaving 7 bases of the junction unmatched. CDR3 size: 17 residues. Germline values: CDR1 KGHSH, CDR2 LQKENI. CDR3 sequence reads: CASSPRAGGSSNQPQHF. CDR3 DNA sequence: TGTGCCAGCTCACCCCGGGCAGGGGGCTCTAGCAATCAGCCCCAGCATTTT. The whole variable domain, remainder taken from reference TRBV18 and TRBJ1-5, is NAGVMQNPRHLVRRRGQEARLRCSPMKGHSHVYWYRQLPEEGLKFMVYLQKENIIDESGMPKERFSAEFPKEGPSILRIQQVVRGDSAAYFCASSPRAGGSSNQPQHFGDGTRLSIL.

This clone was seen just once. The chain uses TRBV6-1 and TRBJ2-1; tentative D call: TRBD2 (5 bases). From germline, CDR1 is MNHNS and CDR2 SASEGT. The CDR3 totals 14 residues. V lost 6 bases, J lost 1 base, and 10 bases lay in between. CDR3 residues: CASRRAQSYNEQFF. DNA for the CDR3: TGTGCCAGCAGGAGGGCTCAATCCTACAATGAGCAGTTCTTC.

The chain links TRBV4-1 to TRBJ2-1; D remains unclear. Trimming took 1 base from V and 4 from J, leaving 8 bases between them. Germline CDR1 and CDR2: MGHRA and YSYEKL. This CDR3 spans 14 amino acids. CDR3 in DNA: TGCGCCAGCAGCCAAGCCGACGTTTACAATGAGCAGTTCTTC. Translated: CASSQADVYNEQFF.

This clone was seen once. This chain uses TRBV6-4 with TRBJ1-4, with TRBD1 matching over 7 bases. Germline assignment: CDR1 MRHNA and CDR2 SNTAGT. The CDR3 length is 16 residues. J lost 5 bases, V lost 7 bases, and 13 bases had no gene match. CDR3 region: CASIRTGLKTNEKLFF. In nucleotides, the CDR3 is TGTGCCAGCATAAGGACAGGCCTAAAAACAAATGAAAAACTGTTTTTT.

V gene TRBV28 combines with J gene TRBJ1-2; TRBD1 might be the D (5 bases). The V end was cut by 5 bases, the J end by 4 bases, with 14 bases between. Germline values: CDR1 MDHEN, CDR2 SYDVKM. This CDR3 spans 14 amino acids. CDR3 residues: CASSLTGTFYGYTF. Written as DNA, the CDR3 is TGTGCCAGCAGTCTAACCGGGACCTTCTATGGCTACACCTTC.

This chain links TRBV15 with TRBJ2-1; tentative D call: TRBD1 (5 bases). The germline V and J ends were trimmed by 3 bases and 12 bases, with 12 bases remaining between them. Germline V gene data show CDR1 as LNHNV and CDR2 as YYDKDF (reference sequence). The CDR3 runs to 12 residues. CDR3 residues: CATSRDQGRQFF. CDR3 bases: TGTGCCACCAGCAGGGATCAGGGTAGGCAGTTCTTC.

This clone was seen a handful of times. The CDR3 here is CATSRDNSGYTF. CDR3 in DNA: TGTGCCACCAGCAGAGATAATTCGGGCTACACCTTC. The chain is built from TRBV15 and TRBJ1-2; D is unresolved. There are 12 residues in the CDR3. Per germline, CDR1 LNHNV and CDR2 YYDKDF (reference sequence). V was shortened by 0 bases and J by 8 bases, with 7 bases between the two germline ends.

V usage is TRBV19 and J usage is TRBJ2-7; maybe TRBD2 (5 bases). Trimming stripped 8 bases from V and 0 bases from J, with 11 bases between. The CDR3 runs to 13 residues. From germline, CDR1 is LNHDA and CDR2 SQIVND (reference sequence). The CDR3 DNA follows: TGTGCCAGTCCCGAGGGAATCTCCTACGAGCAGTACGTC. Amino acid sequence: CASPEGISYEQYV.

This sequence joins TRBV4-3 and TRBJ2-5; D remains unclear. This CDR3 spans 14 amino acids. V was pared by 0 bases and J by 2 bases, with 7 bases between. The germline gives CDR1 LGHNA, CDR2 YSLEER. The CDR3 loop is CASSQDDGQETQYF. The CDR3 DNA sequence: TGCGCCAGCAGCCAAGATGACGGACAAGAGACCCAGTACTTC.

CDR3 region: CASSHPTGKQYF. In DNA, the CDR3 is TGTGCCAGCAGCCACCCGACAGGAAAGCAGTACTTC. The chain couples TRBV6-5 to TRBJ2-7; TRBD1 is a possible D gene (6 bases). The CDR3 extends over 12 amino acids. Germline V lookup: CDR1 MNHEY, CDR2 SVGAGI. Trimming cost V 6 bases and J 8 bases, with 14 bases left between them.

The V call is TRBV6-5, the J call TRBJ1-6; 7 nucleotides agree with TRBD1. The J segment lost 7 bases and the V segment lost 5 bases, leaving 5 bases of the junction unmatched. The germline V gene has CDR1 MNHEY and CDR2 SVGAGI. The CDR3 consists of 14 residues. CDR3 residues: CASSMTGPNSPLHF. CDR3 DNA: TGTGCCAGCAGTATGACAGGGCCAAATTCACCCCTCCACTTT.

This clone was observed a few times. The chain's CDR3 is CASSRDTSNYGYTF. The DNA for the CDR3 is TGTGCCAGCAGTCGGGACACCAGTAACTATGGCTACACCTTC. V is TRBV2 and J is TRBJ1-2, with D tentatively TRBD1 (6 bases). The CDR3 consists of 14 residues. The V end lost 5 bases, the J end lost 1 base, and 11 bases lay between the germline ends. The germline V gene encodes CDR1 SNHLY and CDR2 FYNNEI.

This clone is a singleton in its sample. The chain couples TRBV28 to TRBJ1-4, with D possibly matching TRBD1 (5 bases). CDR1 is MDHEN and CDR2 is SYDVKM in the germline V gene. The CDR3 totals 14 residues. V was cut by 7 bases and J by 7 bases, with 16 bases left in between. The CDR3: CASTLTGGLEKLFF. The CDR3 coding sequence is TGTGCCAGCACGTTAACGGGGGGTCTTGAAAAACTGTTTTTT. Filled out from reference TRBV28 and TRBJ1-4, the complete variable domain reads DVKVTQSSRYLVKRTGEKVFLECVQDMDHENMFWYRQDPGLGLRLIYFSYDVKMKEKGDIPEGYSVSREKKERFSLILESASTNQTSMYLCASTLTGGLEKLFFGSGTQLSVL.

This clone was detected only a few times. V gene TRBV10-3 combines with J gene TRBJ2-5; tentative D call: TRBD1 (6 bases). The germline V gene encodes CDR1 ENHRY and CDR2 SYGVKD. The ends were cut back, 2 bases at V and 7 bases at J, with 14 bases in the middle. CDR3 length: 14 amino acids. CDR3 nucleotide sequence: TGTGCCATCAGTGAGGACCGGGACAAGGGGACCCAGTACTTC. This sequence encodes CAISEDRDKGTQYF.